Listed here are 11 T cell receptor beta chains from one sample, sequenced in a study of T cells in Graves' hyperthyroidism and ophthalmopathy. Amplified TCR beta CDR3 regions derived from RNA transcripts. In the first-round RT-PCR of the TCR CDR3, the HTBI primer set was used. MiXCR, run by TCRdb on the multiplex PCR reads, gives a single entry per CDR3 protein. The profile shows approximately 690,000 distinct CDR3 sequences, 13% to 15% of them singletons. The material sequenced was blood. The receptor source for this set is a woman between 50 and 59 years old with Graves' ophthalmopathy.

This clonotype was seen only a few times. The chain has TRBV6-1 and TRBJ2-7; weak D call: TRBD2 (6 bases). Germline loops: CDR1 MNHNS, CDR2 SASEGT. The length of the CDR3 is 17 residues. Deletions cut 0 bases from V and 3 bases from J, with 18 bases between. Here the CDR3 reads CASSEAPTVLASYEQYF. The CDR3 DNA follows: TGTGCCAGCAGTGAAGCGCCCACGGTACTAGCCAGCTACGAGCAGTACTTC.

The genes are TRBV19 and TRBJ2-1; D unresolved. There are 14 residues in the CDR3. With 3 bases removed from V and 0 bases from J, the gap between germline ends came to 6 bases. In germline, CDR1 is LNHDA, CDR2 SQIVND (reference sequence). The CDR3 is CASSIVGSYNEQFF. The CDR3 bases are TGTGCCAGTAGTATCGTCGGCTCCTACAATGAGCAGTTCTTC.

This clonotype appeared a single time. The rearrangement joins TRBV11-3 to TRBJ2-1; D unresolved. The CDR3 is made up of 16 amino acids. V was clipped by 1 base and J by 5 bases, with 15 bases between them. CDR1 SGHNT and CDR2 YENEEA come from the germline V gene. The chain's CDR3 is CASSLVGLFANNEQFF. For the CDR3, the DNA is TGTGCCAGCAGCTTAGTCGGGCTTTTTGCCAACAATGAGCAGTTCTTC.

The V gene is TRBV4-3, the J gene TRBJ2-1; TRBD2 agrees at 9 bases. CDR3 length: 15 amino acids. Germline V gives CDR1 LGHNA, CDR2 YSLEER. Trimming removed 1 base from V and 8 bases from J; junction bases left unmatched: 6. The CDR3 region is CASSQGAGGVYEQFF. The CDR3 bases are TGCGCCAGCAGCCAAGGGGCGGGAGGGGTATATGAGCAGTTCTTC.

This clonotype was detected many times. This rearrangement joins TRBV7-2 to TRBJ2-3; D remains ambiguous. The CDR3 contains 15 residues. CDR1 is SGHTA and CDR2 is FQGNSA in the germline V gene. The V and J ends lost 5 bases and 5 bases respectively, with 17 bases between them. The CDR3 region is CASSRLASRGDTQYF. For the CDR3, the DNA is TGTGCCAGCAGCCGGCTGGCCTCGAGAGGAGATACGCAGTATTTT.

In its sample, this clonotype was seen many times. This sequence joins TRBV6-1 and TRBJ2-7; D remains ambiguous. Between the trimmed V and J ends, which lost 7 bases and 3 bases, there was a span of 10 bases. CDR3 size: 12 residues. Germline V CDR1 and CDR2: MNHNS, SASEGT. CDR3 in amino acids: CASTPQSYEQYF. The CDR3 nucleotides read TGTGCCAGCACCCCACAAAGCTACGAGCAGTACTTC.

There are many counts of this clonotype. The V call is TRBV11-2, the J call TRBJ2-7, with no clear D. V was cut by 0 bases and J by 2 bases, with 5 bases left in between. The V gene's germline CDR1 is SGHAT and CDR2 FQNNGV. This CDR3 has 13 residues. The CDR3 nucleotides read TGTGCCAGCAGCTTAGATAATACCTACGAGCAGTACTTC. The encoded protein is CASSLDNTYEQYF.

This clonotype was observed at least ten times. V and J are TRBV20-1 and TRBJ2-3; 13 bases align to TRBD2. This CDR3 is built from 13 residues. V gave up 6 bases and J gave up 7 bases; unmatched junction bases: 4. Germline CDR1 is DFQATT and CDR2 is SNEGSKA (reference sequence). CDR3 loop: CSARLAGGYTQYF. The CDR3 nucleotides are TGCAGTGCCCGACTAGCGGGAGGTTATACGCAGTATTTT.

The chain is built from TRBV10-3 and TRBJ2-6; TRBD1 agrees at 9 bases. Germline trimming cut 3 bases from V and 4 bases from J; bases unmatched to any gene: 4. Germline V gene lookup returns CDR1 ENHRY and CDR2 SYGVKD. CDR3 length: 16 residues. In nucleotides, the CDR3 is TGTGCCATCAGTGAATACAGGGGGCGGGGGGCCAACGTCCTGACTTTC. Translating it yields CAISEYRGRGANVLTF.

This clonotype was observed a handful of times. The rearrangement uses TRBV20-1 and TRBJ1-5; no clear D. The CDR3 spans 17 residues. Germline V gene data show CDR1 as DFQATT and CDR2 as SNEGSKA (reference sequence). Between the trimmed V and J ends, which lost 2 bases and 1 base, there was a span of 18 bases. CDR3 coding DNA: TGCAGTGCTAGAATCCCCGGACGTGCGGAGAGCAATCAGCCCCAGCATTTT. It codes for CSARIPGRAESNQPQHF.

This clonotype has ten or more counts. This chain uses TRBV12-3 or TRBV12-4 with TRBJ2-3; 7 positions agree with TRBD2. Trimming took 5 bases from V and 1 from J; bases not matched to a gene: 12. The CDR3 has 17 amino acids. Here the CDR3 DNA reads TGTGCCAGCAGTGGCCCGGGAGGAAGCGGGCGCACAGATACGCAGTATTTT. Translating gives CASSGPGGSGRTDTQYF.